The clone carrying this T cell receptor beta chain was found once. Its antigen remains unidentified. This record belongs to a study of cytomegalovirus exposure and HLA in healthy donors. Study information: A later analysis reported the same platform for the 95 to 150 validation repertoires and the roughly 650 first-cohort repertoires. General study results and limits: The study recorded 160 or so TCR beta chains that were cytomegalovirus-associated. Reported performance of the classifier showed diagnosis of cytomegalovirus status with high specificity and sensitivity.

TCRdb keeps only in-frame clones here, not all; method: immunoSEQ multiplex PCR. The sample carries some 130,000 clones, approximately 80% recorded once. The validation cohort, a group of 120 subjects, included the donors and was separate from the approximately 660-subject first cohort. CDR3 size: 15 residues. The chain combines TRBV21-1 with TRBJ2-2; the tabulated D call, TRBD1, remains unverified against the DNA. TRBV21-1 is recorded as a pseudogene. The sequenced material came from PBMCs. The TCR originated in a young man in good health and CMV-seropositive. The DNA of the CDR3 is TGTGCCAGCAGGGCAGGGAACATCAACGCCGGGGAGCTGTTTTTT. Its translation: CASRAGNINAGELFF.